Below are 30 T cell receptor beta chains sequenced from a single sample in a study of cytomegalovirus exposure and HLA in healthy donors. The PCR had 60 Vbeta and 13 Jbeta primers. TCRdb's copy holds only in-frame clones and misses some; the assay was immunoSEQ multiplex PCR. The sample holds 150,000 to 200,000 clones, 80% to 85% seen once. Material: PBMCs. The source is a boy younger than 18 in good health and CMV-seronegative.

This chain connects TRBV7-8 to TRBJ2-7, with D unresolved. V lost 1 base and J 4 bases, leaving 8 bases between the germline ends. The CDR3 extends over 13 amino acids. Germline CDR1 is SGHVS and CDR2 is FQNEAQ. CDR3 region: CASSLVSGYEQYF. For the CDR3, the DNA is TGTGCCAGCAGCTTAGTATCGGGTTACGAGCAGTACTTC.

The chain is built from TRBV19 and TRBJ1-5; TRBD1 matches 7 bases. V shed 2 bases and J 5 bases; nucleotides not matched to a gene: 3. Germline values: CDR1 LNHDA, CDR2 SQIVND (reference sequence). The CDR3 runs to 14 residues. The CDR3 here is CASSIRTGDQPQHF. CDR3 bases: TGTGCCAGTAGTATACGGACAGGAGATCAGCCCCAGCATTTT.

In DNA form, the CDR3 reads TGCGCCAGCAGCTTCCGGGACAGGGCGCTAGATACGCAGTATTTT. Protein: CASSFRDRALDTQYF. The rearrangement joins TRBV5-1 to TRBJ2-3; 9 bases agree with TRBD1. This CDR3 spans 15 amino acids. The J segment lost 5 bases and the V segment lost 2 bases, leaving 6 bases of the junction unmatched. Germline CDR1 and CDR2: SGHRS and YFSETQ. Combining the CDR3 with reference TRBV5-1 and TRBJ2-3 gives the whole variable domain KAGVTQTPRYLIKTRGQQVTLSCSPISGHRSVSWYQQTPGQGLQFLFEYFSETQRNKGNFPGRFSGRQFSNSRSEMNVSTLELGDSALYLCASSFRDRALDTQYFGPGTRLTVL.

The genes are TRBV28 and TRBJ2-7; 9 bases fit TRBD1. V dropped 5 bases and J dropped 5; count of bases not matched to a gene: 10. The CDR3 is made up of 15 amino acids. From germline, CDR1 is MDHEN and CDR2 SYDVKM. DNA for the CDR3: TGTGCCAGCAGTCGCTTTATGGGACAGGGCCACGAGCAGTACTTC. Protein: CASSRFMGQGHEQYF.

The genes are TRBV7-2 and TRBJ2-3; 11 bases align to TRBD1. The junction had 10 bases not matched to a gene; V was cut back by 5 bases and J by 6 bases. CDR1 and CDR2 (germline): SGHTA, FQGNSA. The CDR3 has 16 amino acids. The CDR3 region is CASSERRTGGGDTQYF. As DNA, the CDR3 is TGTGCCAGCAGCGAACGAAGGACAGGGGGCGGCGATACGCAGTATTTT.

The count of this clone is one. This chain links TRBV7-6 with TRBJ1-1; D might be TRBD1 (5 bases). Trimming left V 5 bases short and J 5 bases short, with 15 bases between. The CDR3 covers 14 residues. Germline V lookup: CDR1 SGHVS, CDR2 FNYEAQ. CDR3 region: CASSLSLGGTEAFF. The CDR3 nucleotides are TGTGCCAGCAGCCTATCTCTGGGGGGAACTGAAGCTTTCTTT.

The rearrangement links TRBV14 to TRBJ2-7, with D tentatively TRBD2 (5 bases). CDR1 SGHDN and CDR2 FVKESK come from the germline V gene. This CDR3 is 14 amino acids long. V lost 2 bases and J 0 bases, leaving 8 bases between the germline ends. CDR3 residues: CASSQLGSSYEQYF. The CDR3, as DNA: TGTGCCAGCAGCCAACTAGGGAGCTCCTACGAGCAGTACTTC. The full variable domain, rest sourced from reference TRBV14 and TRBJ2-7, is EAGVTQFPSHSVIEKGQTVTLRCDPISGHDNLYWYRRVMGKEIKFLLHFVKESKQDESGMPNNRFLAERTGGTYSTLKVQPAELEDSGVYFCASSQLGSSYEQYFGPGTRLTVT.

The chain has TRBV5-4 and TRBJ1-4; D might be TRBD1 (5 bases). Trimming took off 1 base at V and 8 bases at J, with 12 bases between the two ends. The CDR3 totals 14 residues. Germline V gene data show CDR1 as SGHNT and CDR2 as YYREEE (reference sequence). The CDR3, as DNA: TGTGCCAGCAGCTTGTTAGGGGAGGGAGAAAAACTGTTTTTT. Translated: CASSLLGEGEKLFF.

The CDR3 DNA follows: TGTGCCAGCAGTGAAGCGCAGGGGTTAGGGGAAAAACTGTTTTTT. It is translated as CASSEAQGLGEKLFF. This rearrangement joins TRBV2 to TRBJ1-4; D is perhaps TRBD1 (6 bases). Deletions cut 0 bases from V and 8 bases from J, with 13 bases between. This CDR3 spans 15 amino acids. Looked up from germline, CDR1 is SNHLY and CDR2 is FYNNEI.

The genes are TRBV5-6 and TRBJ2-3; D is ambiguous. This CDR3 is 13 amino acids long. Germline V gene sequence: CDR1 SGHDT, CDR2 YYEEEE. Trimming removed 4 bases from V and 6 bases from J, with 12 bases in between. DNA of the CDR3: TGTGCCAGCAGCCCTGGTGTTGCGGATACGCAGTATTTT. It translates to CASSPGVADTQYF.

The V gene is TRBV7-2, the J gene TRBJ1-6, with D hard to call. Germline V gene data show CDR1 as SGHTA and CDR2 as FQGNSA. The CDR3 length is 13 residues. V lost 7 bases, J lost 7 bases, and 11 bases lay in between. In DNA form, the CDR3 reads TGTGCCAGCACTCTGTATCTAAATTCACCCCTCCACTTT. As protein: CASTLYLNSPLHF.

The CDR3 protein is CASERDGYTF. In nucleotides, the CDR3 is TGTGCCTCAGAACGGGATGGCTACACCTTC. The chain uses TRBV30 and TRBJ1-2, with D unclear. The V end was cut by 7 bases, the J end by 6 bases, with 9 bases between. The germline CDR1 and CDR2 sequences are GTSNPN and SVGIG (reference sequence). This CDR3 spans 10 amino acids.

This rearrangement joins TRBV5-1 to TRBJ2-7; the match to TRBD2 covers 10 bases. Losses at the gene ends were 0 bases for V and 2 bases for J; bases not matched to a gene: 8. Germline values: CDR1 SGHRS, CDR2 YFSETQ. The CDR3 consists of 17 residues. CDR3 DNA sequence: TGCGCCAGCAGCTTGGTTCCTAGCGGGAGTGCGGCCTACGAGCAGTACTTC. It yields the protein CASSLVPSGSAAYEQYF.

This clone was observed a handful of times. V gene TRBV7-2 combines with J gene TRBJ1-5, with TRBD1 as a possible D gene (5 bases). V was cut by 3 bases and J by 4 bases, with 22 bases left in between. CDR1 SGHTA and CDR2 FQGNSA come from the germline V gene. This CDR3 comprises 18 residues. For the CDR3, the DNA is TGTGCCAGCAGCTTTGGGTGGCAGGGCCCTTTTATTAATCAGCCCCAGCATTTT. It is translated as CASSFGWQGPFINQPQHF.

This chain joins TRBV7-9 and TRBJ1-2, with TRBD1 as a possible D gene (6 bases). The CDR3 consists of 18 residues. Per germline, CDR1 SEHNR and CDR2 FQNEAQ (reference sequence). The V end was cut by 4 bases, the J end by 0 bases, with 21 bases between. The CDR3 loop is CASSSAEQGPLANYGYTF. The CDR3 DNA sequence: TGTGCCAGCAGCTCGGCCGAACAGGGCCCGCTTGCTAACTATGGCTACACCTTC.

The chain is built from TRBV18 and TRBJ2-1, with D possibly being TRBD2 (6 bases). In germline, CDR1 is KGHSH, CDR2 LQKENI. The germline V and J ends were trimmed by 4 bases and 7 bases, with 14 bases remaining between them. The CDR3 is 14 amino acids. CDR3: CASSLPLGRNEQFF. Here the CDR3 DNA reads TGTGCCAGCTCACTACCCTTGGGGAGGAATGAGCAGTTCTTC.

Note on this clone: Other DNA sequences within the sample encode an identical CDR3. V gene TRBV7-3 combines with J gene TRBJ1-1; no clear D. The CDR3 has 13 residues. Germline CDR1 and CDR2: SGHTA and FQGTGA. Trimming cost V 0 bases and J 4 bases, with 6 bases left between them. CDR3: CASSLTGVTEAFF. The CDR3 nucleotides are TGTGCCAGCAGCTTAACCGGGGTCACTGAAGCTTTCTTT.

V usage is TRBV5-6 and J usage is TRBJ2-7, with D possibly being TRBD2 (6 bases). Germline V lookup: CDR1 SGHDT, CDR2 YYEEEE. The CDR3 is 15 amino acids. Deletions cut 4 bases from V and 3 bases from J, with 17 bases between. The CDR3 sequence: CASSVTGLQFYEQYF. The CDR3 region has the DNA TGTGCCAGCAGCGTTACGGGACTCCAGTTCTACGAGCAGTACTTC.

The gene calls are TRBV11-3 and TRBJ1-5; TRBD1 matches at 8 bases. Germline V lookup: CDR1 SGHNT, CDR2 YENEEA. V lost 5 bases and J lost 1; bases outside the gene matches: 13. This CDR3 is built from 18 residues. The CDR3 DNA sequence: TGTGCCAGCAGCCCCGGACAGGGACTATGGGAGAGCAATCAGCCCCAGCATTTT. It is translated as CASSPGQGLWESNQPQHF.

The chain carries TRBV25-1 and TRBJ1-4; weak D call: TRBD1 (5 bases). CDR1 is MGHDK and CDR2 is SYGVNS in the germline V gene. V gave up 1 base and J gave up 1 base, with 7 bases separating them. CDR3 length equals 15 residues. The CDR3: CASSELGGTNEKLFF. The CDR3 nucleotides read TGTGCCAGCAGTGAATTGGGGGGAACTAATGAAAAACTGTTTTTT.

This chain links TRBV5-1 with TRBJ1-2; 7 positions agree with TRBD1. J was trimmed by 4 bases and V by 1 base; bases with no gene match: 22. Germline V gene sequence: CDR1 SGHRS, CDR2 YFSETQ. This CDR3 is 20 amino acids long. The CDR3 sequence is CASSLLGAGTQGIGGYGYTF. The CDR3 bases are TGCGCCAGCAGCTTGTTGGGGGCCGGGACACAGGGGATTGGAGGCTATGGCTACACCTTC.

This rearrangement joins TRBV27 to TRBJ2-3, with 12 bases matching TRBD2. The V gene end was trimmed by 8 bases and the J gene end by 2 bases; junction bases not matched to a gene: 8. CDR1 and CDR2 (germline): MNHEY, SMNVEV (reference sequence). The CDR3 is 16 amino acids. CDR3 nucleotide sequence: TGTGCCAGCGCAAGGTGGACTAGCGGGACCACAGATACGCAGTATTTT. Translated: CASARWTSGTTDTQYF.

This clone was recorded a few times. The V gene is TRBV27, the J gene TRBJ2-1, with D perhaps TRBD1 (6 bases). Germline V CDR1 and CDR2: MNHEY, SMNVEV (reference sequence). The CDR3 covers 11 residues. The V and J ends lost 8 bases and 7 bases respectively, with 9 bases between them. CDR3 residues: CASSRGNEQFF. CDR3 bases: TGTGCCAGCTCCAGGGGAAATGAGCAGTTCTTC.

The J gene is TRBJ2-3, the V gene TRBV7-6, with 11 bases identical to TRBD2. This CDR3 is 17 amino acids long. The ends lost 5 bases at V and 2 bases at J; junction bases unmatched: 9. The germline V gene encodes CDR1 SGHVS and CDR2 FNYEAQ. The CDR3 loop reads CASSPRLAGSFTDTQYF. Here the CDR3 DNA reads TGTGCCAGCAGCCCGCGACTAGCGGGGTCGTTCACAGATACGCAGTATTTT. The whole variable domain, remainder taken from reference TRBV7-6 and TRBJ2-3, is GAGVSQSPRYKVTKRGQDVALRCDPISGHVSLYWYRQALGQGPEFLTYFNYEAQQDKSGLPNDRFSAERPEGSISTLTIQRTEQRDSAMYRCASSPRLAGSFTDTQYFGPGTRLTVL.

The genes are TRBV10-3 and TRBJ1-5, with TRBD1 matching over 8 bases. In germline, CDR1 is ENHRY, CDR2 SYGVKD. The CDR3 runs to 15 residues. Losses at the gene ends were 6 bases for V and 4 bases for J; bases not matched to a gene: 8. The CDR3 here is CAIRDGQGSNQPQHF. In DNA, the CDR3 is TGTGCCATCAGGGACGGACAGGGCAGTAATCAGCCCCAGCATTTT.

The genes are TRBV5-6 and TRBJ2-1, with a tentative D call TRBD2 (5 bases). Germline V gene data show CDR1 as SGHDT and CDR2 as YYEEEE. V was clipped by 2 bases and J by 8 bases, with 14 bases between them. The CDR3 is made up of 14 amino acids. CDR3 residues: CASSFTTTRHEQFF. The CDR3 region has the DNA TGTGCCAGCAGCTTTACGACTACCCGGCATGAGCAGTTCTTC.

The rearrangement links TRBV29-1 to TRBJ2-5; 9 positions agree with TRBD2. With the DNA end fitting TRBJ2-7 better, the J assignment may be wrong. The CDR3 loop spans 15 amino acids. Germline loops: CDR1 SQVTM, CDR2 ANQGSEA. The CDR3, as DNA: TGCAGCGTTGACCACGGTAGCGGGAGAGGCGACGAGCAGTACTTC. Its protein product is CSVDHGSGRGDEQYF.

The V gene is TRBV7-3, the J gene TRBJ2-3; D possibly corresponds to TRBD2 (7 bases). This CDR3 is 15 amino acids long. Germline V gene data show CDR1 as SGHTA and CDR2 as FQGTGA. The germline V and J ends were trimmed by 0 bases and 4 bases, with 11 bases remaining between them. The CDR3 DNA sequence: TGTGCCAGCAGCTTAACGGCGGGGGCGGCAGATACGCAGTATTTT. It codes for CASSLTAGAADTQYF.

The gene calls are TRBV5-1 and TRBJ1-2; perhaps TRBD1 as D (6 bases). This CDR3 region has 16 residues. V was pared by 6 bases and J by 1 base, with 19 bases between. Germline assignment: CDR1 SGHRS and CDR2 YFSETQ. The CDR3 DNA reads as TGCGCCAGCAAGGCACTTTTAGGGGACATTAACTATGGCTACACCTTC. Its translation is CASKALLGDINYGYTF.

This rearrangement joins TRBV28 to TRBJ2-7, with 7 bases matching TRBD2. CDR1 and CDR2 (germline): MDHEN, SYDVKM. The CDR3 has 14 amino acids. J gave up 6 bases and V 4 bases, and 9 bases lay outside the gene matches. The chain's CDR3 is CASSSRAGSLEQYF. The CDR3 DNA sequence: TGTGCCAGCAGTTCCCGAGCGGGATCCCTCGAGCAGTACTTC.